This TCR beta chain came from a study of PD-1 blockade in classical Hodgkin lymphoma. Broader study findings: After ASCT, patients who started nivolumab under 1 year later were excluded. According to reports, newly diagnosed patients had lower baseline TCR diversity than healthy donors, and relapsed/refractory patients had lower baseline TCR diversity still. Causes of the repertoire differences remain undefined, possibly disease activity or prior therapy.

Time point given: cycle 4 day 1 (C4D1), after 5 to 7 weeks of nivolumab. Relapse after autologous stem cell transplantation occurred in every patient, and brentuximab vedotin exposure varied. Under best response, outcomes were complete response, partial response or progressive disease. Of note for this clone: Its specificity is unknown.

CDR1 and CDR2 from the germline V gene are MNHEY and SVGAGI. Trimming cost V 0 bases and J 0 bases, with 8 bases left between them. The CDR3 sequence is 15 residues long. The assay was immunoSEQ multiplex PCR, and TCRdb's table has in-frame clones only and misses some. The repertoire holds approximately 61,000 clones, with 70% to 90% as singletons. The sample in question was peripheral blood mononuclear cells (PBMCs), obtained before the fourth cycle of nivolumab. This sequence originates from a human donor with classical Hodgkin lymphoma. This rearrangement joins TRBV6-5 to TRBJ1-1; possible D gene TRBD1, 6 bases. The CDR3 loop reads CASSYSGQMNTEAFF. CDR3 coding DNA: TGTGCCAGCAGTTACTCGGGACAAATGAACACTGAAGCTTTCTTT.